These 2 T cell receptor beta chains came from one sample sequenced in a study of T cells after yellow fever vaccination. Using its own MiXCR run on the 5' RACE reads, TCRdb lists one record per CDR3 protein. The table lists 170,000 or so distinct CDR3 sequences, approximately 6% of them singletons. Material: CD4+ T cells sorted from PBMCs, obtained on the day of the first yellow fever vaccination. Source of these receptors: a man between 18 and 29 years old who received the YFV17D yellow fever vaccine.

This sequence joins TRBV7-3 and TRBJ2-5; D uncertain. V dropped 2 bases and J dropped 5 bases, with 9 bases sitting between them. The CDR3 has 13 residues. Germline V CDR1 and CDR2: SGHTA, FQGTGA. The CDR3 loop reads CASSLQLGETQYF. DNA of the CDR3: TGTGCCAGCAGCTTACAGCTTGGGGAGACCCAGTACTTC.

This clonotype came up many times. The rearrangement joins TRBV5-1 to TRBJ2-6; the D is unclear. Looked up from germline, CDR1 is SGHRS and CDR2 is YFSETQ. Trimming stripped 4 bases from V and 0 bases from J, with 11 bases between. This CDR3 region has 16 residues. The CDR3 reads CASSLPTSSGANVLTF. As DNA, the CDR3 is TGCGCCAGCAGCCTACCTACAAGCTCTGGGGCCAACGTCCTGACTTTC.